This T cell receptor (beta chain) was captured by sequencing in a study of blood T cell repertoires in COVID-19. Original analysis: By means of reference gene primer amplification, nucleated cell counts were estimated. Repertoires were generated with immunoSEQ multiplex PCR, while TCRdb's copy carries only in-frame clones and drops some. V, J and clone size derive from that table, while D and trimming were established from the DNA sequence. The profile shows around 330,000 clones, 70% to 90% of them singletons. The CDR3 covers 13 residues. V was cut by 1 base and J by 5 bases, with 9 bases left in between.

Sequences were obtained from PBMCs or T cells enriched from blood (not recorded which). The chain carries TRBV12-3 or TRBV12-4 and TRBJ2-7; TRBD1 is a possible D gene (6 bases). The source of this sequence is a middle-aged woman who had recovered from COVID-19. Here the CDR3 DNA reads TGTGCCAGCAGTTTAGACAGGGTGCACGAGCAGTACTTC. This codes for CASSLDRVHEQYF.